This T cell receptor beta chain was sequenced during a study of Graves' ophthalmopathy and Graves' hyperthyroidism. Study information: Calling hyperthyroidism stable required that no ophthalmopathy show up within 18 months of follow-up.

Other autoimmune diseases, uncontrolled infections, pregnancy and lactation each led to patient exclusion. A diagnosis was made from clinical symptoms together with serum thyroxine, TRAb, thyroid ultrasound and orbital computed tomography. V was cut by 8 bases and J by 4 bases, with 14 bases left in between. CDR3 size: 14 residues. Germline V gene data show CDR1 as SGHTA and CDR2 as FQGNSA. RNA served as the template for amplifying TCR beta CDR3 regions. First-round RT-PCR employed HTBI primers, with a second-round multiplex PCR after it. A single record per CDR3 protein comes from TCRdb applying MiXCR to the multiplex PCR reads. The sample lists around 1.1 million distinct CDR3 sequences, 35% to 40% occurring once.

The receptor comes from an adult man with Graves' hyperthyroidism. The chain has TRBV7-2 and TRBJ2-2; the D gene could be TRBD1 or TRBD2 (5 bases each). The source material was peripheral blood or thyroid tissue (not recorded which). CDR3 bases: TGTGCCAGCCGGGGCCCTGCACTCACCGGGGAGCTGTTTTTT. Its translation: CASRGPALTGELFF.